This T cell receptor (beta chain) came from a study of blood T cell dynamics during melanoma immunotherapy. The time point is: pre-treatment baseline. Sampling occurred pretreatment (T0) and at week 3 (W3), after cycle one of checkpoint blockade. Patients with prior systemic cancer treatment, concomitant immunosuppressants, or other active malignancies were excluded. TCRdb's table, derived via immunoSEQ multiplex PCR, lists solely in-frame clones and lacks some. The sample carries approximately 13,000 clones, more than 75% recorded once. Germline V gene sequence: CDR1 MNHEY, CDR2 SVGAGI. CDR3 length: 14 amino acids. The ends were cut back, 6 bases at V and 4 bases at J, with 15 bases in the middle.

The receptor was isolated from a human donor with melanoma. The chain carries TRBV6-5 and TRBJ1-2, with no clear D. The sample here was blood, taken from a patient treated with checkpoint blockade. DNA of the CDR3: TGTGCCAGCAGCCTGTCGTTTGGAGGCTATGGCTACACCTTC. Amino acid sequence: CASSLSFGGYGYTF.